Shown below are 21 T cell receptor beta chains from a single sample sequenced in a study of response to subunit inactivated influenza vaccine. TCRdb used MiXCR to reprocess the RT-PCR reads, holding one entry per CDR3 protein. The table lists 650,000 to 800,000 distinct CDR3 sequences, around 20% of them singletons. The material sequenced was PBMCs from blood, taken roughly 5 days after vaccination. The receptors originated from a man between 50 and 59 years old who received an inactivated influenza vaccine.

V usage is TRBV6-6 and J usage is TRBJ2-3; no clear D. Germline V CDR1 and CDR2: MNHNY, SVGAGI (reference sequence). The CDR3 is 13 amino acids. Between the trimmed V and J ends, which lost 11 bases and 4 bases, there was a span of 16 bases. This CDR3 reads CASKSDPPDTQYF. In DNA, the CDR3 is TGTGCCTCTAAAAGCGATCCCCCAGATACGCAGTATTTT.

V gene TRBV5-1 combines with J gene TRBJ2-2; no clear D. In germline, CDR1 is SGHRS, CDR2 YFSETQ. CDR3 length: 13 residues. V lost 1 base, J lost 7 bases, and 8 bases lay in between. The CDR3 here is CASSLTMLGELFF. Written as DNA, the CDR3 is TGCGCCAGCAGCTTGACTATGCTCGGGGAGCTGTTTTTT.

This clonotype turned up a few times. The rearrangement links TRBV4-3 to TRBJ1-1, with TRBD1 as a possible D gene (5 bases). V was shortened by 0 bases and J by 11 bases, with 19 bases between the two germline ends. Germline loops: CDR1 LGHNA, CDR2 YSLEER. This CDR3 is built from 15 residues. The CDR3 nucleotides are TGCGCCAGCAGCCAAGAGAGCGGGGGAGCCGGTTGGGCTTTCTTT. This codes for CASSQESGGAGWAFF.

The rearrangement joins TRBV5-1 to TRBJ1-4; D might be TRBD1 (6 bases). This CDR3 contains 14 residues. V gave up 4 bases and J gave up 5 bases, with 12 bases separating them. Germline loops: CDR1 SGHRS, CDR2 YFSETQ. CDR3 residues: CASSQGMGNEKLFF. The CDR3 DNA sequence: TGCGCCAGCAGCCAGGGGATGGGAAATGAAAAACTGTTTTTT.

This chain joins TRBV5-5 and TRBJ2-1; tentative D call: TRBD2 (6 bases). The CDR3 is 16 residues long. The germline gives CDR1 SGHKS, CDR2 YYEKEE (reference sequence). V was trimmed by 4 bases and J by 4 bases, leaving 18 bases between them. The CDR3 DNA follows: TGTGCCAGCAGCGTGTTCGGGTCCGGGAGTTACAATGAGCAGTTCTTC. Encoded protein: CASSVFGSGSYNEQFF. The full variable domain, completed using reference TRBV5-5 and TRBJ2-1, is DAGVTQSPTHLIKTRGQQVTLRCSPISGHKSVSWYQQVLGQGPQFIFQYYEKEERGRGNFPDRFSARQFPNYSSELNVNALLLGDSALYLCASSVFGSGSYNEQFFGPGTRLTVL.

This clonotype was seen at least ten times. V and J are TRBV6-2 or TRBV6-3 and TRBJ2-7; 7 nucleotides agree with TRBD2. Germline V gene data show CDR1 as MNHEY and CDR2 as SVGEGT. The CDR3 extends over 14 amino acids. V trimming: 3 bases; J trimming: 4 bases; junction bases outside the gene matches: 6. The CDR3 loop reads CASSYRGLTYEQYF. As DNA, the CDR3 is TGTGCCAGCAGTTATAGGGGACTAACTTACGAGCAGTACTTC.

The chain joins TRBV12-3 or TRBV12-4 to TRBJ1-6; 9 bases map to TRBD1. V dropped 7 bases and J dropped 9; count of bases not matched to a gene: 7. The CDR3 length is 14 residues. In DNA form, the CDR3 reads TGTGCCAGCACCTGGGACAGGGCTTTTTCACCCCTCCACTTT. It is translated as CASTWDRAFSPLHF.

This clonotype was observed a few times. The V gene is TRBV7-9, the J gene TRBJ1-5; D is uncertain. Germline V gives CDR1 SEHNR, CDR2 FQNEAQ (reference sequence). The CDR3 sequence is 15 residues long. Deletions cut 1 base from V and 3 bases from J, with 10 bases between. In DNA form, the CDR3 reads TGTGCCAGCAGCTTAGGGGCAGCTAACAATCAGCCCCAGCATTTT. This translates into CASSLGAANNQPQHF.

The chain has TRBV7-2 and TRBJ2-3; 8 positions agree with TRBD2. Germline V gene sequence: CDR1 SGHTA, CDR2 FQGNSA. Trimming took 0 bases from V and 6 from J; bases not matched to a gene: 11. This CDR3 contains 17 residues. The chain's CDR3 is CASSLAIPGIAGDTQYF. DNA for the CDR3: TGTGCCAGCAGCTTAGCTATCCCCGGGATAGCGGGGGATACGCAGTATTTT.

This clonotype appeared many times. The CDR3 is CSWGQSSYEQYF. The CDR3 DNA follows: TGCAGCTGGGGACAGAGCTCCTACGAGCAGTACTTC. The gene calls are TRBV29-1 and TRBJ2-7; TRBD1 agrees at 7 bases. Trimming took 8 bases from V and 0 from J; bases not matched to a gene: 4. The CDR3 runs 12 residues. Germline V lookup: CDR1 SQVTM, CDR2 ANQGSEA.

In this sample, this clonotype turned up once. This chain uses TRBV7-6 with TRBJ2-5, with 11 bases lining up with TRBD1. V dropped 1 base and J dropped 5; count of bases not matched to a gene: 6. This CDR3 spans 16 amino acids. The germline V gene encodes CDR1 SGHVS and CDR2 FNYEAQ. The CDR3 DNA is TGTGCCAGCAGCTTAGACCGGGACAGGGGGACGGAGACCCAGTACTTC. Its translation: CASSLDRDRGTETQYF.

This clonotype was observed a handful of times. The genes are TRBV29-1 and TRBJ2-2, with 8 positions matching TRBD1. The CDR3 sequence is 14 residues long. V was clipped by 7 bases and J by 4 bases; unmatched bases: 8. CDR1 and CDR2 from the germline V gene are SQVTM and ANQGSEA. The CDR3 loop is CSAYYGQGTGELFF. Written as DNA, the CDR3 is TGCAGCGCATACTACGGACAGGGCACCGGGGAGCTGTTTTTT.

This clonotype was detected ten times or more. The CDR3 DNA sequence: TGTGCCAGCAGTTTCAGGGGGCGAGAGACCCAGTACTTC. Its translation is CASSFRGRETQYF. The J gene is TRBJ2-5, the V gene TRBV12-3 or TRBV12-4, with 8 bases fitting TRBD1. V lost 3 bases and J lost 4; bases outside the gene matches: 1. The CDR3 is 13 residues long.

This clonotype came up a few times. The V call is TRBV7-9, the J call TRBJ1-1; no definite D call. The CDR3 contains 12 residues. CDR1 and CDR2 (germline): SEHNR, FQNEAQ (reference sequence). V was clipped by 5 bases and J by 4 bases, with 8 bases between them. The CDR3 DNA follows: TGTGCCAGCAGCGGACGGAGCACTGAAGCTTTCTTT. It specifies CASSGRSTEAFF.

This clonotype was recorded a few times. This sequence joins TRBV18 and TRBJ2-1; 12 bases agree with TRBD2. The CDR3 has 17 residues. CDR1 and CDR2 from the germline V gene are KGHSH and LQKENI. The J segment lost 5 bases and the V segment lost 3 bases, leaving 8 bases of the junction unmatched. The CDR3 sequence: CASSPVLAGGPNNEQFF. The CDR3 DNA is TGTGCCAGCTCACCGGTTCTAGCGGGAGGGCCCAACAATGAGCAGTTCTTC. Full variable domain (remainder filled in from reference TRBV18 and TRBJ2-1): NAGVMQNPRHLVRRRGQEARLRCSPMKGHSHVYWYRQLPEEGLKFMVYLQKENIIDESGMPKERFSAEFPKEGPSILRIQQVVRGDSAAYFCASSPVLAGGPNNEQFFGPGTRLTVL.

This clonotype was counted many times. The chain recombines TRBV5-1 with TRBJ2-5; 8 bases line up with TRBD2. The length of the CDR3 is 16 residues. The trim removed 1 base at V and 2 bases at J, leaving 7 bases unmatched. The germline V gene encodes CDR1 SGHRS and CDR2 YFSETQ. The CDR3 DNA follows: TGCGCCAGCAGCTTGTCCGGGACTAGACTTCAAGAGACCCAGTACTTC. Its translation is CASSLSGTRLQETQYF.

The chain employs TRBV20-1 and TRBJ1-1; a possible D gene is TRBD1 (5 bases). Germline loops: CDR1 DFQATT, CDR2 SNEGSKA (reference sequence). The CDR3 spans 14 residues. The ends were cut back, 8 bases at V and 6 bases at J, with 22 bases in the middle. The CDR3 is CSSKRRGMAAEAFF. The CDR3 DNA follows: TGCAGTTCGAAAAGAAGGGGAATGGCCGCTGAAGCTTTCTTT.

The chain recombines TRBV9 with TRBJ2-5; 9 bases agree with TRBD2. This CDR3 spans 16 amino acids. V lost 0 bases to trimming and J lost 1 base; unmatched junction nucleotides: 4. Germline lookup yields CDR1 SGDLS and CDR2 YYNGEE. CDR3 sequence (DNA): TGTGCCAGCAGCGTAGATAGCGGGGGAATCCAAGAGACCCAGTACTTC. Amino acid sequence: CASSVDSGGIQETQYF.

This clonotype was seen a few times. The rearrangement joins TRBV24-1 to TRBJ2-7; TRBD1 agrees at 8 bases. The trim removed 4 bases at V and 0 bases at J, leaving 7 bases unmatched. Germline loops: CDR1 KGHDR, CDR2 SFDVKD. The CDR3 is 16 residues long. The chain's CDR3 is CATSDPRTGSSYEQYF. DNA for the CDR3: TGTGCCACCAGTGACCCGAGGACAGGGTCCTCCTACGAGCAGTACTTC.

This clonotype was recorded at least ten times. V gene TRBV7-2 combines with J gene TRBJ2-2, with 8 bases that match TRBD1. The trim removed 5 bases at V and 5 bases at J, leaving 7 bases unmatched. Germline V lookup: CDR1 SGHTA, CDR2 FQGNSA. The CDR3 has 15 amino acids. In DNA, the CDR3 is TGTGCCAGCAGCCTGGACAGGGCGCGGACCGGGGAGCTGTTTTTT. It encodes CASSLDRARTGELFF. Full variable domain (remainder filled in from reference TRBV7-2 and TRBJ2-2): GAGVSQSPSNKVTEKGKDVELRCDPISGHTALYWYRQSLGQGLEFLIYFQGNSAPDKSGLPSDRFSAERTGGSVSTLTIQRTQQEDSAVYLCASSLDRARTGELFFGEGSRLTVL.

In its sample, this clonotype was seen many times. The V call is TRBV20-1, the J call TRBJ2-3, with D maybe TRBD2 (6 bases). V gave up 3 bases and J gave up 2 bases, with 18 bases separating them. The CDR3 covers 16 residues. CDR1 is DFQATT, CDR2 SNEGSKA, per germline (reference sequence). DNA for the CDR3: TGCAGTGCTAGTGAGATGAGGGACTTCCTCACAGATACGCAGTATTTT. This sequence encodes CSASEMRDFLTDTQYF.